The clone carrying this T cell receptor (beta chain) was counted at least ten times. The antigen remains unidentified. The sample comes from a study of shared clonotypes between healthy human individuals. Study results and caveats: Sampling included only blood; tissue repertoires likely differ. Relative to memory subsets, naive subsets generally showed larger estimated richness. A handful of donors showed sharing of about 5.5% of naive CD4 clonotypes.

For every subset, genomic DNA was evenly distributed across several immunoSEQ plates. Only in-frame clones appear in the TCRdb table, and some are missing; sequencing was by immunoSEQ multiplex PCR. The sample lists approximately 1,000,000 clones; around 78% were seen once. CDR1 and CDR2 (germline): MNHEY, SMNVEV (reference sequence). The CDR3 is made up of 15 amino acids. The ends lost 2 bases at V and 6 bases at J; junction bases unmatched: 6. J is TRBJ1-5 and V is TRBV27; 8 nucleotides align to TRBD1. This clonotype was sampled from a man aged 18 to 30 in good health. Some clones in this sample may be carry-over from other donors' samples. Sequencing used memory CD4+ T cells from PBMCs. Described subset: CD45RA-negative fraction. The CDR3 spells CASSLVAGGAQPQHF. CDR3 bases: TGTGCCAGCAGTTTAGTGGCAGGGGGCGCTCAGCCCCAGCATTTT.